This T cell receptor (beta chain) was captured in a study of blood T cell repertoires in COVID-19. Study background: Some COVID-19 samples were acute and others convalescent; all came from the United States, Italy and Spain. In each case, the material was cDNA or gDNA derived from T cells, B-cell-depleted T cells, or PBMCs.

Original processing methods: Estimated nucleated cell counts came from reference gene primer amplification. TCRdb keeps only in-frame clones here, not all; method: immunoSEQ multiplex PCR. V, J and clone size derive from that table, while D and trimming were established from the DNA sequence. Of a few hundred thousand clones in the sample, approximately 86% were seen once. CDR1 is SGHDT, CDR2 YYEEEE, per germline. V lost 4 bases to trimming and J lost 0 bases, with 17 bases between them. The CDR3 has 16 residues. The TCR sequence derives from a man in his fifties or sixties with acute or convalescent COVID-19. The sample comprised peripheral blood. The V gene is TRBV5-6, the J gene TRBJ2-7, with D possibly matching TRBD2 (6 bases). The CDR3 is CASSLAGTSISYEQYF. Here the CDR3 DNA reads TGTGCCAGCAGCCTGGCCGGGACTTCCATCTCCTACGAGCAGTACTTC.